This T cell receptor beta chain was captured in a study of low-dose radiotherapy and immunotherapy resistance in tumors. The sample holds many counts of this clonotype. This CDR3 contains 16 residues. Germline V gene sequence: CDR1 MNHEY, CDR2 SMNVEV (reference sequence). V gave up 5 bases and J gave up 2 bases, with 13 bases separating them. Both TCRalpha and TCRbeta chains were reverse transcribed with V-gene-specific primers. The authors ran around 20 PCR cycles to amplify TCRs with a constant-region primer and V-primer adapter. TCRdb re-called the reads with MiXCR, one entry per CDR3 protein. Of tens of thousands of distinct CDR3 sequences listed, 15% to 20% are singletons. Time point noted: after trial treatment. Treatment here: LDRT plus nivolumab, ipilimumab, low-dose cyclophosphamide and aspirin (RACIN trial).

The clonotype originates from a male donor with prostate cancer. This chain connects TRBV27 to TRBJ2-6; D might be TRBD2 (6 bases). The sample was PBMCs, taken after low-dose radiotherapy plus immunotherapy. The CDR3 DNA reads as TGTGCCAGCAGTCCCCCACCGGGGGCTGGGGCCAACGTCCTGACTTTC. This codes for CASSPPPGAGANVLTF. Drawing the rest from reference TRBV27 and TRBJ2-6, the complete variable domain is EAQVTQNPRYLITVTGKKLTVTCSQNMNHEYMSWYRQDPGLGLRQIYYSMNVEVTDKGDVPEGYKVSRKEKRNFPLILESPSPNQTSLYFCASSPPPGAGANVLTFGAGSRLTVL.